The 2 T cell receptor beta chains given below trace back to one sample, sequenced in a study of T cells in Graves' hyperthyroidism and ophthalmopathy. TCR beta CDR3 regions were amplified from RNA transcripts. The primer set for the first-round RT-PCR of the TCR CDR3 was HTBI. TCRdb re-called the multiplex PCR reads through MiXCR, storing one row per CDR3 protein. Counted here are approximately 210,000 distinct CDR3 sequences, roughly a sixth occurring once; the ten biggest clones make up approximately 50%. The specimen sequenced was blood. These receptors all come from a man aged 45-60 years with Graves' hyperthyroidism.

This clonotype was counted a few times. V usage is TRBV7-2 and J usage is TRBJ2-1; D perhaps matches TRBD2 (6 bases). V lost 4 bases and J 14 bases, leaving 18 bases between the germline ends. The germline CDR1 and CDR2 sequences are SGHTA and FQGNSA. The CDR3 totals 13 residues. CDR3 loop: CASSSEGGEREFF. The CDR3 DNA reads TGTGCCAGCAGCTCTGAGGGAGGCGAGAGGGAGTTCTTC.

This clonotype was counted at least ten times. V is TRBV3-1 and J is TRBJ1-2, with a weak D call TRBD1 (5 bases). Germline assignment: CDR1 LGHDT and CDR2 YNNKEL (reference sequence). This CDR3 region has 14 residues. V dropped 3 bases and J dropped 1 base, with 9 bases sitting between them. Written as DNA, the CDR3 is TGTGCCAGCAGCCACGGGGCTAGTAACTATGGCTACACCTTC. It specifies CASSHGASNYGYTF.